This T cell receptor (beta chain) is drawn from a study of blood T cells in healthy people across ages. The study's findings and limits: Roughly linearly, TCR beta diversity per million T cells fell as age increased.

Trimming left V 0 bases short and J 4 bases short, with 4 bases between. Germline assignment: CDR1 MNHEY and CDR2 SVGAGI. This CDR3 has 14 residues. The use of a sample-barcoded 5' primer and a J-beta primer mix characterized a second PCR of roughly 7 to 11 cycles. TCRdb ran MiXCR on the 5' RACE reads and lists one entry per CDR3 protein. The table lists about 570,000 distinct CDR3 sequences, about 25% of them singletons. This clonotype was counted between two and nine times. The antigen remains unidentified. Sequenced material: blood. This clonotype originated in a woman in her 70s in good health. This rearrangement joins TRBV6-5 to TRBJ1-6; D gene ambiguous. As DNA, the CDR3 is TGTGCCAGCAGTTACTCGGTATATAATTCACCCCTCCACTTT. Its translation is CASSYSVYNSPLHF.